A selection of T cell receptor beta chains follows, all from one sample in a study of T cells in Graves' hyperthyroidism and ophthalmopathy. One entry per CDR3 protein results from TCRdb running MiXCR on the multiplex PCR reads. The sample holds a few hundred thousand distinct CDR3 sequences, approximately 16% seen once. The material sequenced was blood. The receptors shown here come from a woman aged 40 to 50 with Graves' ophthalmopathy. CDR3s include the opening cysteine and the closing phenylalanine or tryptophan. D genes are given only for firm matches. Size tells how often a clone was seen (once, few, many) or the class of an expanded clone, and some rows leave it out.

V gene,clone size,J gene,D gene,CDR3 protein,CDR3 DNA
TRBV3-1,many,TRBJ1-1,-,CASSQDLSTEAFF,TGTGCCAGCAGCCAAGATTTGAGCACTGAAGCTTTCTTT
TRBV7-9,many,TRBJ2-5,-,CASSNRQTQQETQYF,TGTGCCAGCAGCAACCGACAGACTCAACAAGAGACCCAGTACTTC
TRBV19,-,TRBJ1-1,-,CASSPTADTEAFF,TGTGCCAGTAGTCCTACGGCCGACACTGAAGCTTTCTTT
TRBV6-1,-,TRBJ1-1,TRBD1,CATIPGQGAHTEAFF,TGTGCCACCATCCCGGGACAGGGGGCCCACACTGAAGCTTTCTTT
TRBV6-1,few,TRBJ2-6,-,CASLSASGANVLTF,TGTGCCAGCCTTTCGGCCTCTGGGGCCAACGTCCTGACTTTC
TRBV4-1,few,TRBJ2-1,TRBD2,CASSQTGTSGEVYNEQFF,TGCGCCAGCAGCCAAACCGGGACTAGCGGGGAGGTCTACAATGAGCAGTTCTTC
TRBV20-1,many,TRBJ2-3,-,CSARDRSLAGWDTQYF,TGCAGTGCTAGAGATCGATCCCTAGCAGGCTGGGATACGCAGTATTTT
TRBV7-2,-,TRBJ2-3,TRBD2,CASGTSGSGDTQYF,TGTGCCAGCGGAACTAGCGGGAGTGGGGATACGCAGTATTTT
TRBV10-2,-,TRBJ1-5,-,CASSDVGSFSFSNQPQHF,TGCGCCAGCAGTGACGTAGGTTCGTTTTCTTTTAGCAATCAGCCCCAGCATTTT
TRBV5-6,many,TRBJ1-2,-,CASSLAGGIGYGYTF,TGTGCCAGCAGCTTGGCCGGGGGTATAGGCTATGGCTACACCTTC
TRBV10-2,few,TRBJ1-1,-,CASSESIRGMSFF,TGCGCCAGCAGTGAGTCGATTAGGGGGATGTCTTTCTTT
TRBV13,-,TRBJ2-4,TRBD2,CASSSRLAVAKNIQYF,TGTGCCAGCAGCTCCAGACTAGCGGTAGCCAAAAACATTCAGTACTTC
TRBV6-2/TRBV6-3,many,TRBJ2-7,TRBD2,CASSISGSGEQYF,TGTGCCAGCAGTATTAGCGGGAGTGGCGAGCAGTACTTC
TRBV5-6,-,TRBJ2-1,TRBD2,CASSPALAGTYNEQFF,TGTGCCAGCAGCCCGGCATTAGCGGGAACCTACAATGAGCAGTTCTTC